The next 10 T cell receptor beta chains were all read from a single sample in a study of T cell changes during pregnancy in multiple sclerosis. Sequencing used immunoSEQ multiplex PCR; TCRdb keeps in-frame clones, though not all of them. The sample includes over 25,000 clones, about 88% of them seen just once. Sequencing was performed on CD8+ T cells from peripheral blood mononuclear cells, taken after pregnancy. These receptors were collected from a female donor with multiple sclerosis, enrolled in a pregnancy study.

This clone came up once. The rearrangement uses TRBV19 and TRBJ2-7; tentatively, D is TRBD2 (5 bases). This CDR3 has 14 amino acids. The germline V gene encodes CDR1 LNHDA and CDR2 SQIVND (reference sequence). Trimming shortened V by 5 bases and J by 3 bases, and 14 bases separated the two germline ends. The CDR3 DNA sequence: TGTGCCAGTAGTCCCCCTAGCAATATCTACGAGCAGTACTTC. Protein: CASSPPSNIYEQYF.

The CDR3 coding sequence is TGCAGCGTTCCCAAGGGGTATGGCTACACCTTC. Residues: CSVPKGYGYTF. The rearrangement uses TRBV29-1 and TRBJ1-2; a possible D gene is TRBD1 (5 bases). The V end was cut by 5 bases, the J end by 5 bases, with 9 bases between. The CDR3 consists of 11 residues. The germline V gene has CDR1 SQVTM and CDR2 ANQGSEA.

This clone was recorded only once. This chain joins TRBV7-9 and TRBJ2-4; 8 bases are shared with TRBD2. The CDR3 spans 15 residues. J lost 1 base, V lost 2 bases, and 1 base had no gene match. CDR1 SEHNR and CDR2 FQNEAQ come from the germline V gene (reference sequence). The CDR3 spells CASSLTGGAKNIQYF. CDR3 sequence (DNA): TGTGCCAGCAGCTTAACGGGAGGGGCCAAAAACATTCAGTACTTC.

This rearrangement joins TRBV6-5 to TRBJ1-3; weak D call: TRBD1 (5 bases). The CDR3 has 15 residues. The V gene's germline CDR1 is MNHEY and CDR2 SVGAGI. The V gene lost 2 bases and the J gene lost 4 bases, with 12 bases spanning the gap. CDR3 sequence reads: CASSYGRDPGNTIYF. CDR3 coding DNA: TGTGCCAGCAGTTACGGGAGGGACCCCGGAAACACCATATATTTT.

V and J are TRBV27 and TRBJ1-2, with 8 nucleotides matching TRBD1. V dropped 6 bases and J dropped 8; count of bases not matched to a gene: 2. CDR3 size: 11 residues. CDR1 is MNHEY and CDR2 is SMNVEV in the germline V gene (reference sequence). CDR3 nucleotide sequence: TGTGCCAGCAGGGACAGGGTGGGCTACACCTTC. This sequence encodes CASRDRVGYTF.

The chain employs TRBV7-9 and TRBJ2-1, with TRBD1 matching 9 bases. The CDR3 extends over 12 amino acids. The junction had 4 bases not matched to a gene; V was cut back by 1 base and J by 15 bases. Germline CDR1 and CDR2: SEHNR and FQNEAQ (reference sequence). The CDR3 loop reads CASSLEGQGLFF. The CDR3 DNA reads TGTGCCAGCAGCTTAGAGGGACAGGGACTGTTCTTC.

The V and J genes are TRBV14 and TRBJ1-3; D perhaps matches TRBD1 (5 bases). This CDR3 is 16 amino acids long. V was cut by 1 base and J by 3 bases, with 13 bases left in between. Germline lookup yields CDR1 SGHDN and CDR2 FVKESK. This CDR3 reads CASSQASGSGGNTIYF. The CDR3 DNA is TGTGCCAGCAGCCAAGCGTCAGGGTCAGGTGGAAACACCATATATTTT.

The chain couples TRBV4-3 to TRBJ2-7, with 9 bases aligning to TRBD2. Germline assignment: CDR1 LGHNA and CDR2 YSLEER. Trimming at V came to 0 bases and at J to 6 bases, leaving 15 bases not matched to a gene. The CDR3 is 18 residues long. For the CDR3, the DNA is TGCGCCAGCAGCCAAGAGGCCCCAATTATAGCGGGAGCTAGCGAGCAGTACTTC. Residues: CASSQEAPIIAGASEQYF.

The chain links TRBV11-3 to TRBJ2-2; a weak D match, TRBD2 (5 bases). The germline V and J ends were trimmed by 5 bases and 0 bases, with 13 bases remaining between them. The CDR3 consists of 16 residues. CDR1 is SGHNT, CDR2 YENEEA, per germline. The CDR3 protein is CASSPLGGPNTGELFF. The CDR3 coding sequence is TGTGCCAGCAGCCCACTCGGCGGGCCGAACACCGGGGAGCTGTTTTTT.

The chain uses TRBV25-1 and TRBJ2-7, with 7 bases identical to TRBD2. V lost 1 base and J lost 4; bases outside the gene matches: 7. The CDR3 runs 15 residues. Germline CDR1 MGHDK, CDR2 SYGVNS. The CDR3 DNA reads as TGTGCCAGCAGTGAATCCGAGGGAGGGCCTTACGAGCAGTACTTC. It codes for CASSESEGGPYEQYF.